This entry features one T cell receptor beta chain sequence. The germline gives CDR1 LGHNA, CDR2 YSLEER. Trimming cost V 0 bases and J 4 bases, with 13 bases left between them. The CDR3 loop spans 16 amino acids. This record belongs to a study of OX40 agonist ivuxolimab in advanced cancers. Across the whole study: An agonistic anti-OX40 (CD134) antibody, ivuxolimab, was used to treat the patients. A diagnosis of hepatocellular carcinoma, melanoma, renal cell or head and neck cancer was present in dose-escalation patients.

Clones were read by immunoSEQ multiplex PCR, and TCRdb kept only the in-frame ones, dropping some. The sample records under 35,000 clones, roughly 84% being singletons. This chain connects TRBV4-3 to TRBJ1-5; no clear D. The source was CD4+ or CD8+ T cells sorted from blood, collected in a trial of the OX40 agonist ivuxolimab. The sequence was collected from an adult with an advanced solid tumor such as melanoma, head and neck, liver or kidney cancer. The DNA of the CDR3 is TGCGCCAGCAGCCAAGAGGCGGGGTCGGCTAATCAGCCCCAGCATTTT. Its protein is CASSQEAGSANQPQHF.